This T cell receptor beta chain was obtained from a study of T cells expressing NK-cell markers. At the level of the study: All TCR beta repertoires analysed originated from sorted CD3+CD56+NKG2C+, CD3+CD56+NKG2C- and CD3+CD56-NKG2C+ T cells. The authors sequenced eight donors, of whom seven were HCMV-seropositive and one was seronegative. Whole-study results and caveats: A handful of donors likewise had their CD3+CD56-NKG2C+ fraction led by these clonotypes.

With the 5' RACE reads reprocessed, TCRdb shows one record per CDR3 protein and no DNA. This listing includes about 540,000 distinct CDR3 sequences. On this clonotype: The antigen remains unidentified.

Sequences were obtained from blood T cells: a sorted CD56 or NKG2C T cell subset, CD4+ or CD8+ T cells, or bulk PBMC T cells (not recorded which). The clonotype was recovered from a man aged 18 to 30 in good health.

CDR3 loop: CASSLGRTIGPEKLFF. The V call is TRBV12-3 or TRBV12-4, the J call TRBJ1-4. This CDR3 has 16 residues.